This T cell receptor (beta chain) derives from a study of shared clonotypes between healthy human individuals. CDR3 length: 14 amino acids. Trimming cost V 7 bases and J 8 bases; bases outside gene matches: 5. CDR1 and CDR2 from the germline V gene are SQVTM and ANQGSEA. On sorted subsets, replicate PCRs used 200 to 250 ng DNA, or 25,000 to 35,000 T cell genomes. The protocol was immunoSEQ multiplex PCR, while the TCRdb copy is restricted to in-frame clones and leaves out a portion. The profile shows approximately 340,000 clones, less than 85% of them singletons. This TCR derives from a man aged 30 to 39 in good health. Sample: memory CD4+ T cells sorted from blood. Subset given: CD45RA-negative fraction. This chain joins TRBV29-1 and TRBJ2-2; 15 bases agree with TRBD2. The CDR3 DNA sequence: TGCAGCGCAGGGACTAGCGGGAGGAAGGGGGAGCTGTTTTTT. Amino acids: CSAGTSGRKGELFF.